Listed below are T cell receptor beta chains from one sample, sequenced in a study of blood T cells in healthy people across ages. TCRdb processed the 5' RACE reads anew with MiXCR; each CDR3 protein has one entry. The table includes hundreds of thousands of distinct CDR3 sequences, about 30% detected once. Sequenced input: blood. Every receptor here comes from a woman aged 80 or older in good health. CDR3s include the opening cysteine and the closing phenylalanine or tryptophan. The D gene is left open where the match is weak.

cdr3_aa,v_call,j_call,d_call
CASGHFTDTQYF,TRBV27,TRBJ2-3,NA
CASSLKAGRGDTQYF,TRBV7-2,TRBJ2-3,NA
CSARVTGSLITEAFF,TRBV20-1,TRBJ1-1,NA
CSVKGGAPSAFF,TRBV29-1,TRBJ1-1,NA
CASSQTSGTSWCYEQYF,TRBV28,TRBJ2-7,TRBD2
CASSLRRTSGEQYF,TRBV27,TRBJ2-7,NA
CASSVVGTGDAFF,TRBV9,TRBJ1-1,TRBD1
CASSLGMNSGTNVLTF,TRBV13,TRBJ2-6,NA
CASSLVVGERAGYTF,TRBV5-1,TRBJ1-2,NA
CASSFPLAGSRETQYF,TRBV7-9,TRBJ2-5,TRBD2
CSAHRTSGGTDTQYF,TRBV20-1,TRBJ2-3,TRBD2
CASSLRRVGTDTQYF,TRBV12-3/TRBV12-4,TRBJ2-3,NA
CARTRRNNEQYF,TRBV2,TRBJ2-7,NA
CASSIQGQGNNEQFF,TRBV11-2,TRBJ2-1,TRBD1
CASSLHDRDIQYF,TRBV7-9,TRBJ2-4,TRBD1
CASSKLSTNEKRFF,TRBV12-3/TRBV12-4,TRBJ1-4,NA
CASSGSSRGETQYF,TRBV2,TRBJ2-5,NA
CASSTSTGEESPLHF,TRBV9,TRBJ1-6,TRBD1
CASSLEAQSNYGYTF,TRBV7-9,TRBJ1-2,NA
CASRKGNLEEQYF,TRBV6-2/TRBV6-3,TRBJ2-4,NA
CASSQASSQNAGELFF,TRBV4-2,TRBJ2-2,NA
CASPPGLAGGSTYEQYF,TRBV5-1,TRBJ2-7,TRBD2
CATSDRQWGTGELFF,TRBV24-1,TRBJ2-2,NA
CASTPISAGISDTQYF,TRBV6-6,TRBJ2-3,NA
CASSPTGTGRYEQYF,TRBV6-5,TRBJ2-7,TRBD1
CASSLSRTTEAFF,TRBV27,TRBJ1-1,NA
CSVGSWAGGPLDTQYF,TRBV29-1,TRBJ2-3,TRBD2
CASSFFSGANVLTF,TRBV5-1,TRBJ2-6,NA
CASSPRPLYNEQFF,TRBV9,TRBJ2-1,NA
CSAQLTSHEQFF,TRBV20-1,TRBJ2-1,NA
CASSQDGAAEQYF,TRBV3-1,NA,NA
CASAYAGGPPYNEQFF,TRBV7-9,TRBJ2-1,TRBD2
CASRASGSSYNSPLHF,TRBV12-3/TRBV12-4,TRBJ1-6,NA
CATSDGAASTDTQYF,TRBV24-1,TRBJ2-3,NA
CASSIGGAFGEQFF,TRBV10-2,TRBJ2-1,TRBD2
CASREGWGGGPGELFF,TRBV9,TRBJ2-2,NA
CATNERDTSNHEQFF,TRBV15,TRBJ2-1,NA
CASSLVIVASAGYTF,TRBV7-2,TRBJ1-2,NA
CASSLSGGHVYEQYF,TRBV5-1,TRBJ2-7,NA
CASDQLAASTDTQYF,TRBV7-9,TRBJ2-3,NA
CASSTRTGGPYEQYF,TRBV7-8,NA,TRBD1
CASSLGPGVYNEQFF,TRBV11-2,TRBJ2-1,NA
CASSQDRDRVLRWHF,TRBV2,TRBJ1-5,TRBD1
CASSGGRLIQPQHF,TRBV12-3/TRBV12-4,TRBJ1-5,NA
CASSPPMQETQYF,TRBV18,TRBJ2-5,NA
CASSLEGTGNTEAFF,TRBV13,TRBJ1-1,NA
CAGRGRNEQFF,TRBV30,TRBJ2-1,TRBD1
CSVGEGRNEQFF,TRBV29-1,TRBJ2-1,TRBD2
CASSSTGGNQYF,TRBV7-9,TRBJ2-3,TRBD1
CSARDGYYNEQFF,TRBV20-1,TRBJ2-1,NA
CAGSSEGHGYTF,TRBV5-4,TRBJ1-2,NA
CASSYSTGKQFF,TRBV6-5,TRBJ2-1,TRBD1
CSVEGGEGLGTEAFF,TRBV29-1,TRBJ1-1,NA
CASSLDSRGGDTQYF,TRBV5-1,TRBJ2-3,TRBD2
CASSPGIERYF,TRBV3-1,TRBJ2-7,NA
CASSLGGTGQGAMTFF,TRBV7-2,TRBJ1-1,TRBD1
CASRRAGGQNHLGQNIQYF,TRBV7-2,TRBJ2-4,TRBD1
CSALVTETQYF,TRBV20-1,TRBJ2-5,NA
CASSLYTGTGVLPLHF,TRBV7-9,TRBJ1-6,TRBD1
CASSFGRLSGGAGDTQYF,TRBV12-3/TRBV12-4,TRBJ2-3,TRBD2